The 19 T cell receptor beta chains listed next were all sequenced from one sample in a study of T cells in women clearing cervical HPV infection. Repertoires were generated with immunoSEQ multiplex PCR, while TCRdb's copy carries only in-frame clones and drops some. This table holds 45,000 to 55,000 clones. Sequencing used blood buffy coat. These receptor sequences come from a woman between 18 and 69 years old with a cervical HPV16 infection that either progressed to CIN3+ or cleared (not recorded which).

As regards this clone: Read sequence stops 3 residues before the CDR3 end, and the germline J gene provides the missing end. The chain has TRBV5-1 and TRBJ2-2, with 7 bases identical to TRBD1. The CDR3 extends over 14 amino acids. Germline V gives CDR1 SGHRS, CDR2 YFSETQ. The junction had 8 bases not matched to a gene; V was cut back by 7 bases and J by 5 bases. The DNA read from the CDR3 is TGCGCCAGCGGATGGGGACAGCGGACCGGGGAG. It codes for CASGWGQRTGE. The entire CDR3 protein reads CASGWGQRTGELFF.

The CDR3 spells CASSGTGAPPSTDTQYF. The sequenced part of the CDR3 DNA is TGCGCCAGCAGTGGAACAGGAGCACCTCCTAGCACAGATACG. The chain combines TRBV10-1 with TRBJ2-3, with D tentatively TRBD1 (5 bases). Read data end 3 residues before the CDR3 end; the end is taken from the germline J gene. This CDR3 spans 17 amino acids. Trimming shortened V by 4 bases and J by 0 bases, and 17 bases separated the two germline ends. Germline CDR1 is WNHNN and CDR2 is SYGVQD (reference sequence).

To note about this clone: The read ends 3 residues early relative to the CDR3; the germline J gene fills the gap. This chain joins TRBV5-1 and TRBJ2-7, with 9 bases aligning to TRBD1. Unmatched junction bases numbered 2, after V lost 0 bases and J lost 4 bases. CDR1 is SGHRS and CDR2 is YFSETQ in the germline V gene. The CDR3 is made up of 14 amino acids. The chain's CDR3 is CASSLGQGGYEQYF. The sequenced part of the CDR3 DNA is TGCGCCAGCAGCTTGGGACAGGGGGGTTACGAG.

For this clone: The CDR3 end lies 3 residues beyond the end of the read and is filled in from the germline J gene. The chain combines TRBV11-1 with TRBJ1-1; 8 bases line up with TRBD1. Looked up from germline, CDR1 is SGHAT and CDR2 is FQDESV (reference sequence). The length of the CDR3 is 14 residues. V trimming: 6 bases; J trimming: 2 bases; junction bases outside the gene matches: 5. The CDR3 sequence is CASRYGQGNTEAFF. Incomplete CDR3 DNA: TGTGCCAGCAGGTACGGACAGGGCAACACTGAA.

With respect to this clone: The CDR3 extends 3 residues past the end of the read, so its final part is completed from the germline J gene. The chain is built from TRBV2 and TRBJ2-2; D may be TRBD1 (5 bases). Germline values: CDR1 SNHLY, CDR2 FYNNEI. The CDR3 spans 14 residues. The CDR3 loop is CASRDKSYNSPLFF. CDR3 DNA, as far as it was read: TGTGCCAGCAGGGACAAATCCTATAATTCACCG. The complete variable domain, with remaining parts taken from reference TRBV2 and TRBJ2-2, reads EPEVTQTPSHQVTQMGQEVILRCVPISNHLYFYWYRQILGQKVEFLVSFYNNEISEKSEIFDDQFSVERPDGSNFTLKIRSTKLEDSAMYFCASRDKSYNSPLFFGEGSRLTVL.

With respect to this clone: The CDR3 is cut off 3 residues early in the read; its end comes from the germline J gene. The genes are TRBV2 and TRBJ2-7; the D gene is possibly TRBD2 (6 bases). This CDR3 has 14 amino acids. Germline V gene lookup returns CDR1 SNHLY and CDR2 FYNNEI. The germline V and J ends were trimmed by 6 bases and 4 bases, with 16 bases remaining between them. The sequenced part of the CDR3 DNA is TGTGCCAGCAGCACTACTCTAGCGCCTTACGAG. Encoded protein: CASSTTLAPYE. The full-length CDR3 reads as CASSTTLAPYEQYF.

Turning to this clone: The CDR3 extends 3 residues past the end of the read, so its final part is completed from the germline J gene. The chain links TRBV7-2 to TRBJ2-1; 11 positions agree with TRBD1. With V trimmed by 5 bases and J by 9 bases, 9 bases remained unmatched. Germline CDR1 is SGHTA and CDR2 is FQGNSA. This CDR3 spans 15 amino acids. The CDR3 is CASSLDRGRGREQFF. The sequenced CDR3 bases are TGTGCCAGCAGCCTGGACAGGGGGCGAGGGCGTGAG.

As for this clone: Read data end 3 residues before the CDR3 end; the end is taken from the germline J gene. This chain uses TRBV18 with TRBJ2-1; D is unclear. The germline V gene has CDR1 KGHSH and CDR2 LQKENI. The CDR3 consists of 13 residues. The V and J ends lost 5 bases and 5 bases respectively, with 10 bases between them. CDR3 in amino acids: CASSGLRNNEQFF. The sequenced part of the CDR3 DNA is TGTGCCAGCTCAGGGCTACGAAACAATGAG.

Comment on this clone: The read stops 3 residues short of the end of the CDR3; the missing end is completed from the germline J gene. The chain employs TRBV30 and TRBJ1-1; perhaps TRBD1 as D (6 bases). CDR3 size: 13 residues. Germline CDR1 reads GTSNPN; CDR2 reads SVGIG (reference sequence). Deletions cut 5 bases from V and 0 bases from J, with 10 bases between. The CDR3 sequence: CAWDTGMNTEAFF. CDR3 DNA, as far as it was read: TGTGCCTGGGACACAGGGATGAACACTGAA. Full variable domain (outside the CDR3, taken from reference TRBV30 and TRBJ1-1): SQTIHQWPATLVQPVGSPLSLECTVEGTSNPNLYWYRQAAGRGLQLLFYSVGIGQISSEVPQNLSASRPQDRQFILSSKKLLLSDSGFYLCAWDTGMNTEAFFGQGTRLTVV.

Remarks on this clone: The missing CDR3 end, 3 residues past where the read stops, is filled in from the germline J gene. This sequence joins TRBV20-1 and TRBJ1-2; 10 bases map to TRBD1. The junction had 8 bases not matched to a gene; V was cut back by 0 bases and J by 7 bases. Germline V gives CDR1 DFQATT, CDR2 SNEGSKA (reference sequence). The CDR3 contains 15 residues. The CDR3 loop is CSARDNRQGASGYTF. The DNA read from the CDR3 is TGCAGTGCTAGAGATAATCGACAGGGGGCTTCTGGC.

Of note for this clone: The CDR3 goes on 3 residues after the read ends, and that part is filled in from the germline J gene. The chain uses TRBV6-1 and TRBJ1-2, with a possible D match to TRBD1 (5 bases). There are 14 residues in the CDR3. Germline CDR1 and CDR2: MNHNS and SASEGT. The V and J ends lost 0 bases and 7 bases respectively, with 12 bases between them. CDR3 DNA, as far as it was read: TGTGCCAGCAGTGAAGCGCTCCCGAGGGGTGGC. It encodes CASSEALPRGG. The whole CDR3 sequence reads CASSEALPRGGYTF.

To note about this clone: The sequenced fragment ends 3 residues before the CDR3 boundary, so the rest is inferred from the germline J gene. The gene calls are TRBV11-2 and TRBJ2-5, with a weak D call TRBD2 (6 bases). Germline-derived CDR1 and CDR2 are SGHAT and FQNNGV. This CDR3 region has 14 residues. V lost 5 bases to trimming and J lost 5 bases, with 15 bases between them. CDR3 DNA (partial): TGTGCCAGCAGCCACCTGACTAGTTTGGAGACC. Amino acid sequence: CASSHLTSLET. The entire CDR3 reads CASSHLTSLETQYF.

As to this clone: The read comes to an end 3 residues before the CDR3 does, leaving the germline J gene to fill in the end. V usage is TRBV7-9 and J usage is TRBJ2-3; 8 bases line up with TRBD1. CDR3 size: 13 residues. Germline CDR1 SEHNR, CDR2 FQNEAQ (reference sequence). The CDR3 loop is CASADRDNQPQYF. The CDR3 DNA, read in part, is TGTGCCAGCGCGGACAGGGACAATCAGCCG.

A note on this clone: The read is 3 residues too short to cover the CDR3 end, so that end is filled in from the germline J gene. The V and J genes are TRBV6-4 and TRBJ1-6, with a tentative D call TRBD1 (6 bases). The germline V and J ends were trimmed by 3 bases and 7 bases, with 7 bases remaining between them. Germline assignment: CDR1 MRHNA and CDR2 SNTAGT. The CDR3 is 13 amino acids. CDR3 DNA, as far as it was read: TGTGCCAGCAGTGAGGGGGCGAATTCACCC. Protein product: CASSEGANSP. The CDR3 in its entirety is CASSEGANSPLHF.

A note on this clone: With the read ending 3 residues before the CDR3 end, the germline J gene is used to fill in that end. The chain is built from TRBV11-2 and TRBJ2-3; 7 bases line up with TRBD2. Germline CDR1 and CDR2: SGHAT and FQNNGV. The J segment lost 1 base and the V segment lost 5 bases, leaving 3 bases of the junction unmatched. This CDR3 spans 14 amino acids. CDR3 residues: CASSPLAGTDTQYF. CDR3 DNA, as far as it was read: TGTGCCAGCAGCCCCCTAGCGGGCACAGATACG. Supplemented by reference TRBV11-2 and TRBJ2-3, the full variable domain reads EAGVAQSPRYKIIEKRQSVAFWCNPISGHATLYWYQQILGQGPKLLIQFQNNGVVDDSQLPKDRFSAERLKGVDSTLKIQPAKLEDSAVYLCASSPLAGTDTQYFGPGTRLTVL.

Comment on this clone: Read coverage stops 3 residues before the CDR3 terminus; the germline J gene supplies the remainder. The chain recombines TRBV7-7 with TRBJ2-3; TRBD2 matches 13 bases. The length of the CDR3 is 18 residues. Germline CDR1 and CDR2: SSHAT and FNYEAQ (reference sequence). The sequenced part of the CDR3 DNA is TGTGCCAGCAGCTCGCAGCCGAAACTAGCGGGGGGGCAGGAGACG. Encoded protein: CASSSQPKLAGGQET. The CDR3, in full, reads CASSSQPKLAGGQETQYF.

The sequenced CDR3 bases are TGCGCCAGCAGCTTGACGGCAGCGAACCGTGAA. It codes for CASSLTAANRE. The full-length CDR3 reads as CASSLTAANREAFF. V is TRBV5-1 and J is TRBJ1-1; D uncertain. Read sequence stops 3 residues before the CDR3 end, and the germline J gene provides the missing end. Trimming cost V 1 base and J 7 bases, with 14 bases left between them. The CDR3 spans 14 residues. Germline-derived CDR1 and CDR2 are SGHRS and YFSETQ.

Comments on this clone: From the germline J gene comes the end of the CDR3, since the read stops 3 residues before it. This chain joins TRBV18 and TRBJ2-1; 10 nucleotides agree with TRBD2. The CDR3 is 21 amino acids. Per germline, CDR1 KGHSH and CDR2 LQKENI. With 3 bases clipped from V and 3 bases from J, the junction kept 20 bases outside the gene matches. The part of the CDR3 DNA that was read is TGTGCCAGCTCACCGTCCGCCCTTGAGCGGGGGGGCGGAATGGGCTACAATGAG. It specifies CASSPSALERGGGMGYNE. The whole CDR3 sequence reads CASSPSALERGGGMGYNEQFF.

On this clone: The CDR3 extends 3 residues past the end of the read, so its final part is completed from the germline J gene. This chain uses TRBV7-9 with TRBJ2-3, with D tentatively TRBD1 (6 bases). This CDR3 has 15 residues. The germline CDR1 and CDR2 sequences are SEHNR and FQNEAQ (reference sequence). The part of the CDR3 DNA that was read is TGTGCCAGCAGCCCACAGGGAAATAGCAATCAGCCG. Its translation is CASSPQGNSNQP. In full, the CDR3 is CASSPQGNSNQPQYF. Combining the CDR3 with reference TRBV7-9 and TRBJ2-3 gives the whole variable domain DTGVSQNPRHKITKRGQNVTFRCDPISEHNRLYWYRQTLGQGPEFLTYFQNEAQLEKSRLLSDRFSAERPKGSFSTLEIQRTEQGDSAMYLCASSPQGNSNQPQYFGPGTRLTVL.